This T cell receptor beta chain was found in a study of blood T cell repertoires in COVID-19. Overall study context: Samples taken during acute and convalescent COVID-19 were collected in the United States, Italy and Spain. Nucleic acid was either cDNA or gDNA, and it came from T cells, B-cell-depleted T cells, or PBMCs.

Repertoires were generated with immunoSEQ multiplex PCR, while TCRdb's copy carries only in-frame clones and drops some. The sample records fewer than 250,000 clones, 83% being singletons. Germline V gene data show CDR1 as SEHNR and CDR2 as FQNEAQ (reference sequence). CDR3 length: 14 amino acids. With V trimmed by 5 bases and J by 2 bases, 5 bases remained unmatched. Sequences were obtained from peripheral blood. V and J are TRBV7-9 and TRBJ2-7; 8 positions agree with TRBD1. The sequence came from a woman in her thirties or forties with active or convalescent COVID-19. In DNA form, the CDR3 reads TGTGCCAGCAGCAGACAGGGGTTAGCCTACGAGCAGTACTTC. This codes for CASSRQGLAYEQYF.